This TCR beta chain was captured by sequencing in a study of blood T cell repertoires in COVID-19. Cohort allocation depended upon clinical history that participants reported. The length of the CDR3 is 12 residues. Trimming took off 5 bases at V and 8 bases at J, with 13 bases between the two ends. Germline V gene data show CDR1 as SGDLS and CDR2 as YYNGEE. TCRdb's copy holds only in-frame clones and misses some; the assay was immunoSEQ multiplex PCR. The sample records more than 250,000 clones, roughly 90% being singletons. This receptor was taken from a woman aged 25 to 39 who had recovered from COVID-19. This chain links TRBV9 with TRBJ1-2, with a possible D match to TRBD1 (6 bases). Sequenced sample: PBMCs or T cells enriched from blood (not recorded which). CDR3 DNA sequence: TGTGCCAGCAGGCAGGTAGGGGGAGGCTACACCTTC. Translating gives CASRQVGGGYTF.